Each of the 29 T cell receptor beta chains below was sequenced from the same sample in a study of T-cell memory formation after mild COVID-19. TCRdb itself ran the 5' RACE reads through MiXCR, one entry per CDR3 protein. The data show some 130,000 distinct CDR3 sequences, roughly 6% seen once. Sequenced sample: PBMCs or a T cell subset sorted from them (not recorded which). The source of these receptors is an adult woman who had mild COVID-19 (a few samples of this study predate the infection). Cell type and time point are not known.

The chain is built from TRBV20-1 and TRBJ2-3; a weak D match, TRBD2 (6 bases). Looked up from germline, CDR1 is DFQATT and CDR2 is SNEGSKA (reference sequence). V was trimmed by 0 bases and J by 5 bases, leaving 15 bases between them. CDR3 length: 15 residues. The CDR3 region is CSARDSGEAEDTQYF. The DNA for the CDR3 is TGCAGTGCTAGAGATAGCGGTGAGGCGGAAGATACGCAGTATTTT.

This chain connects TRBV5-1 to TRBJ2-7; 8 nucleotides agree with TRBD2. The V segment lost 0 bases and the J segment 6 bases; nucleotides outside the gene matches: 5. Germline CDR1 is SGHRS and CDR2 is YFSETQ. The CDR3 has 14 amino acids. In DNA, the CDR3 is TGCGCCAGCAGCTTGGTGATAGCGGGATCCGAGCAGTACTTC. Encoded protein: CASSLVIAGSEQYF. Supplemented by reference TRBV5-1 and TRBJ2-7, the full variable domain reads KAGVTQTPRYLIKTRGQQVTLSCSPISGHRSVSWYQQTPGQGLQFLFEYFSETQRNKGNFPGRFSGRQFSNSRSEMNVSTLELGDSALYLCASSLVIAGSEQYFGPGTRLTVT.

The rearrangement links TRBV5-5 to TRBJ2-5, with D hard to call. The V and J ends lost 2 bases and 1 base respectively, with 12 bases between them. From germline, CDR1 is SGHKS and CDR2 YYEKEE (reference sequence). The CDR3 totals 15 residues. The CDR3 region is CASSFSWATQETQYF. The CDR3 DNA follows: TGTGCCAGCAGCTTTTCCTGGGCTACCCAAGAGACCCAGTACTTC.

In this sample, this clonotype turned up a few times. This chain joins TRBV4-3 and TRBJ2-3; D is perhaps TRBD2 (6 bases). V was trimmed by 1 base and J by 3 bases, leaving 14 bases between them. Germline V gene sequence: CDR1 LGHNA, CDR2 YSLEER. The CDR3 sequence is 16 residues long. The CDR3 loop is CASSQVYREATDTQYF. For the CDR3, the DNA is TGCGCCAGCAGCCAAGTATATAGGGAGGCGACAGATACGCAGTATTTT.

In this sample, this clonotype turned up a few times. This chain links TRBV30 with TRBJ1-5; D not certain. Trimming took off 0 bases at V and 4 bases at J, with 13 bases between the two ends. The CDR3 length is 15 residues. From germline, CDR1 is GTSNPN and CDR2 SVGIG (reference sequence). CDR3 residues: CAWSVRGLKNQPQHF. The CDR3 DNA follows: TGTGCCTGGAGTGTACGGGGTCTGAAGAATCAGCCCCAGCATTTT.

This clonotype was seen a few times. The V call is TRBV14, the J call TRBJ1-2; D call uncertain. Trimming pared 0 bases from V and 2 bases from J, leaving 10 bases between. This CDR3 contains 15 residues. The germline gives CDR1 SGHDN, CDR2 FVKESK. This chain's CDR3 is CASSQDTLRNYGYTF. The CDR3 DNA follows: TGTGCCAGCAGCCAAGACACCCTACGCAACTATGGCTACACCTTC.

This clonotype was recorded many times. The chain employs TRBV7-6 and TRBJ2-1; 11 bases fit TRBD1. This CDR3 is 15 amino acids long. CDR1 and CDR2 from the germline V gene are SGHVS and FNYEAQ. V shed 3 bases, J shed 5 bases, and the junction held 3 bases outside the gene matches. The CDR3 loop reads CASSFGTGGNNEQFF. In DNA form, the CDR3 reads TGTGCCAGCAGCTTCGGGACAGGGGGTAACAATGAGCAGTTCTTC. Combining the CDR3 with reference TRBV7-6 and TRBJ2-1 gives the whole variable domain GAGVSQSPRYKVTKRGQDVALRCDPISGHVSLYWYRQALGQGPEFLTYFNYEAQQDKSGLPNDRFSAERPEGSISTLTIQRTEQRDSAMYRCASSFGTGGNNEQFFGPGTRLTVL.

This chain uses TRBV7-9 with TRBJ2-1; D is undetermined. CDR1 is SEHNR and CDR2 is FQNEAQ in the germline V gene (reference sequence). V shed 0 bases and J shed 4 bases, with 10 bases lying between them. The CDR3 runs 15 residues. CDR3 region: CASSLALNPYNEQFF. In nucleotides, the CDR3 is TGTGCCAGCAGCTTAGCGCTTAACCCATACAATGAGCAGTTCTTC.

This sequence joins TRBV29-1 and TRBJ2-5; D gene unclear. Germline assignment: CDR1 SQVTM and CDR2 ANQGSEA. This CDR3 has 11 residues. Deletions cut 5 bases from V and 3 bases from J, with 7 bases between. The DNA of the CDR3 is TGCAGCGTTCGCCCGAAAGAGACCCAGTACTTC. Amino acids: CSVRPKETQYF. Supplemented by reference TRBV29-1 and TRBJ2-5, the full variable domain reads SAVISQKPSRDICQRGTSLTIQCQVDSQVTMMFWYRQQPGQSLTLIATANQGSEATYESGFVIDKFPISRPNLTFSTLTVSNMSPEDSSIYLCSVRPKETQYFGPGTRLLVL.

The J gene is TRBJ2-5, the V gene TRBV18; no firm D call. CDR3 size: 15 residues. Germline CDR1 KGHSH, CDR2 LQKENI. Trimming stripped 3 bases from V and 0 bases from J, with 11 bases between. The CDR3: CASSPPAGYQETQYF. The CDR3 DNA reads TGTGCCAGCTCACCCCCTGCAGGATACCAAGAGACCCAGTACTTC.

This sequence joins TRBV5-1 and TRBJ1-6, with D hard to call. V lost 0 bases, J lost 4 bases, and 8 bases lay in between. The germline gives CDR1 SGHRS, CDR2 YFSETQ. There are 15 residues in the CDR3. CDR3 amino acids: CASSLEPPYNSPLHF. DNA of the CDR3: TGCGCCAGCAGCTTGGAACCACCTTATAATTCACCCCTCCACTTT.

This clonotype was found many times. The rearrangement uses TRBV15 and TRBJ1-2, with 8 bases matching TRBD1. This CDR3 is 15 amino acids long. Germline-derived CDR1 and CDR2 are LNHNV and YYDKDF (reference sequence). V gave up 5 bases and J gave up 6 bases; unmatched junction bases: 11. The CDR3 region has the DNA TGTGCCACCAGCTTGCGACAGGGGAGCTTTGATGGCTACACCTTC. Protein: CATSLRQGSFDGYTF.

This clonotype was observed a few times. The genes are TRBV5-1 and TRBJ2-3, with D perhaps matching TRBD2 (5 bases). Per germline, CDR1 SGHRS and CDR2 YFSETQ. Between the trimmed V and J ends, which lost 2 bases and 1 base, there was a span of 8 bases. CDR3 length: 14 residues. Written as DNA, the CDR3 is TGCGCCAGCAGCTTCCCAGCGGGCACAGATACGCAGTATTTT. It encodes CASSFPAGTDTQYF.

This clonotype was detected only a few times. The rearrangement joins TRBV4-2 to TRBJ2-1; 12 nucleotides match TRBD2. Looked up from germline, CDR1 is LGHNA and CDR2 is YNFKEQ. J gave up 0 bases and V 1 base, and 1 base lay outside the gene matches. CDR3 length: 17 amino acids. DNA of the CDR3: TGTGCCAGCAGCCAAGTGGGACTAGCGGGCTCCTACAATGAGCAGTTCTTC. It codes for CASSQVGLAGSYNEQFF.

This clonotype was detected only a few times. The genes are TRBV15 and TRBJ2-5; weak D call: TRBD1 (6 bases). V lost 0 bases and J lost 4, with 15 bases in between. In germline, CDR1 is LNHNV, CDR2 YYDKDF (reference sequence). The CDR3 is made up of 16 amino acids. The CDR3 loop is CATSRDRARGLETQYF. DNA for the CDR3: TGTGCCACCAGCAGAGATCGGGCCAGGGGATTAGAGACCCAGTACTTC. Together with reference TRBV15 and TRBJ2-5, the CDR3 gives the full variable domain: DAMVIQNPRYQVTQFGKPVTLSCSQTLNHNVMYWYQQKSSQAPKLLFHYYDKDFNNEADTPDNFQSRRPNTSFCFLDIRSPGLGDTAMYLCATSRDRARGLETQYFGPGTRLLVL.

This chain uses TRBV28 with TRBJ2-1, with 12 bases lining up with TRBD2. Looked up from germline, CDR1 is MDHEN and CDR2 is SYDVKM. This CDR3 contains 17 residues. The V gene end was trimmed by 6 bases and the J gene end by 7 bases; junction bases not matched to a gene: 13. Written as DNA, the CDR3 is TGTGCCAGCAGCCGTCTTTTGCTAGCGGGAGGGCCAAATGAGCAGTTCTTC. It translates to CASSRLLLAGGPNEQFF.

There are many counts of this clonotype. The chain employs TRBV7-2 and TRBJ1-6; unclear D gene. The CDR3 sequence is 13 residues long. Between the trimmed V and J ends, which lost 1 base and 13 bases, there was a span of 11 bases. Germline assignment: CDR1 SGHTA and CDR2 FQGNSA. The CDR3 loop reads CASSLGVASPLHF. For the CDR3, the DNA is TGTGCCAGCAGCTTAGGAGTGGCTAGCCCCCTCCACTTT.

This clonotype was seen ten or more times. The chain is built from TRBV12-3 or TRBV12-4 and TRBJ2-1; TRBD2 agrees at 8 bases. J was trimmed by 3 bases and V by 3 bases; bases with no gene match: 1. The CDR3 totals 14 residues. In DNA form, the CDR3 reads TGTGCCAGCAGTTTGCGGGGGGTCTACAATGAGCAGTTCTTC. Protein: CASSLRGVYNEQFF.

This clonotype was found many times. V usage is TRBV7-3 and J usage is TRBJ2-1; no clear D gene. Deletions cut 2 bases from V and 4 bases from J, with 6 bases between. Germline CDR1 SGHTA, CDR2 FQGTGA. The CDR3 is made up of 13 amino acids. CDR3 protein: CASSLESYNEQFF. The CDR3 DNA is TGTGCCAGCAGCTTAGAGAGTTACAATGAGCAGTTCTTC.

This clonotype was recorded a few times. This chain connects TRBV7-8 to TRBJ1-4; the match to TRBD1 covers 10 bases. The CDR3 is 15 residues long. CDR1 is SGHVS, CDR2 FQNEAQ, per germline. Trimming took 2 bases from V and 6 from J; bases not matched to a gene: 3. This CDR3 reads CASSLLDRGDEKLFF. DNA for the CDR3: TGTGCCAGCAGCTTACTGGACAGGGGGGATGAAAAACTGTTTTTT.

The chain joins TRBV5-1 to TRBJ2-5; the match to TRBD2 covers 9 bases. Germline CDR1 SGHRS, CDR2 YFSETQ. The J segment lost 3 bases and the V segment lost 4 bases, leaving 4 bases of the junction unmatched. CDR3 length equals 14 residues. The CDR3 DNA reads TGCGCCAGCAGCCCCGTAGCGGGGGAAGAGACCCAGTACTTC. Its protein product is CASSPVAGEETQYF.

This clonotype occurred many times. This chain connects TRBV4-2 to TRBJ2-2; 12 positions match TRBD2. V lost 1 base, J lost 6 bases, and 15 bases stayed unmatched. CDR3 size: 20 residues. The V gene's germline CDR1 is LGHNA and CDR2 YNFKEQ. The CDR3 reads CASSQGRLAGDLGLAGELFF. Here the CDR3 DNA reads TGTGCCAGCAGCCAAGGGCGACTAGCGGGGGACCTCGGTCTTGCCGGGGAGCTGTTTTTT.

This clonotype was detected many times. J is TRBJ2-7 and V is TRBV20-1, with a tentative D call TRBD2 (7 bases). The CDR3 extends over 13 amino acids. V dropped 5 bases and J dropped 2 bases, with 13 bases sitting between them. Germline lookup yields CDR1 DFQATT and CDR2 SNEGSKA (reference sequence). The CDR3 bases are TGCAGTGCTGCTAAAGGGGGGGCCTACGAGCAGTACTTC. As protein: CSAAKGGAYEQYF.

This rearrangement joins TRBV12-3 or TRBV12-4 to TRBJ2-1; D is perhaps TRBD2 (7 bases). V was cut by 1 base and J by 9 bases, with 13 bases left in between. CDR3 size: 14 residues. CDR3 coding DNA: TGTGCCAGCAGTTTAGGGGGGGGGCAGCTTGAGCAGTTCTTC. It specifies CASSLGGGQLEQFF.

This clonotype has a handful of counts. V gene TRBV3-1 combines with J gene TRBJ1-2; 7 positions agree with TRBD1. Germline loops: CDR1 LGHDT, CDR2 YNNKEL (reference sequence). The CDR3 has 15 residues. Trimming cost V 4 bases and J 2 bases; bases outside gene matches: 7. CDR3 region: CASSRGTAENYGYTF. DNA for the CDR3: TGTGCCAGCAGCCGCGGGACAGCGGAGAACTATGGCTACACCTTC.

This clonotype showed up many times. J is TRBJ2-5 and V is TRBV12-3 or TRBV12-4; TRBD1 matches 8 bases. The CDR3 loop spans 13 amino acids. With V trimmed by 4 bases and J by 4 bases, 2 bases remained unmatched. CDR3 protein: CASSSGQAETQYF. The CDR3, as DNA: TGTGCCAGCAGTTCGGGACAGGCAGAGACCCAGTACTTC.

There are many counts of this clonotype. The chain has TRBV7-8 and TRBJ1-1; 8 nucleotides match TRBD1. Germline V CDR1 and CDR2: SGHVS, FQNEAQ. V was pared by 4 bases and J by 1 base, with 8 bases of the junction left unmatched. CDR3 size: 16 residues. CDR3 nucleotide sequence: TGTGCCAGCAGCTCGGGGATAGGACAGGGGAACACTGAAGCTTTCTTT. Translating gives CASSSGIGQGNTEAFF.

This clonotype was picked up many times. V usage is TRBV20-1 and J usage is TRBJ1-2, with TRBD1 matching over 8 bases. This CDR3 is built from 13 residues. Germline CDR1 reads DFQATT; CDR2 reads SNEGSKA (reference sequence). V lost 6 bases to trimming and J lost 2 bases; unmatched junction nucleotides: 5. The CDR3 spells CSALDRANYGYTF. The CDR3 nucleotides read TGCAGTGCCCTGGACAGGGCCAACTATGGCTACACCTTC.

The chain couples TRBV3-1 to TRBJ2-5; 9 positions agree with TRBD2. Germline V lookup: CDR1 LGHDT, CDR2 YNNKEL (reference sequence). This CDR3 is 13 amino acids long. V shed 10 bases and J 1 base; nucleotides not matched to a gene: 4. The CDR3 DNA sequence: TGTGCCATCGGGGGACTAGCCCAAGAGACCCAGTACTTC. It codes for CAIGGLAQETQYF.